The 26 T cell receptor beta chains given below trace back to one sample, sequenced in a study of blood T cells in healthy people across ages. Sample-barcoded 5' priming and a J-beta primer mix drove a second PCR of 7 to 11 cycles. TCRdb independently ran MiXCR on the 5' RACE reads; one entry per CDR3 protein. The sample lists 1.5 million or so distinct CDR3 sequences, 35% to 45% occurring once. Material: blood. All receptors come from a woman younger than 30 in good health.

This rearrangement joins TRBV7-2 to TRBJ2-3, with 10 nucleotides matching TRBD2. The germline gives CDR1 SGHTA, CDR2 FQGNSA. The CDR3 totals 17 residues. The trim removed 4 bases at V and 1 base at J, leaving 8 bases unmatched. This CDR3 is CASSSSLLAGGTDTQYF. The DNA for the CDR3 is TGTGCCAGCAGCTCTAGCCTCCTAGCGGGAGGCACAGATACGCAGTATTTT.

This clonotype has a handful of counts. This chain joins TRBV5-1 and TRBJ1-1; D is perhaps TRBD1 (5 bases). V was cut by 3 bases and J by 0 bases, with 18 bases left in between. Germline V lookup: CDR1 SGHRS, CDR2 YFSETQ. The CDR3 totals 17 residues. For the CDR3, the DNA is TGCGCCAGCAGCTCAAGGGGCCTTATCAACATGAACACTGAAGCTTTCTTT. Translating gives CASSSRGLINMNTEAFF.

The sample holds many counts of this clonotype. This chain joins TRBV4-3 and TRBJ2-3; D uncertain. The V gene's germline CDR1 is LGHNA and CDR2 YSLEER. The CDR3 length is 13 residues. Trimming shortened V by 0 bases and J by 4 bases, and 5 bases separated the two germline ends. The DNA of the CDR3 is TGCGCCAGCAGCCAAGACTCTCCAGATACGCAGTATTTT. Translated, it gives CASSQDSPDTQYF.

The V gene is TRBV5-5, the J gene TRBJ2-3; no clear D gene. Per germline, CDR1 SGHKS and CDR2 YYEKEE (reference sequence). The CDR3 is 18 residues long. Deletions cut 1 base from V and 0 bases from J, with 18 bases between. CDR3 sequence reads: CASSLKVVSGFSTDTQYF. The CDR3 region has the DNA TGTGCCAGCAGCTTGAAAGTAGTTTCTGGTTTTAGCACAGATACGCAGTATTTT.

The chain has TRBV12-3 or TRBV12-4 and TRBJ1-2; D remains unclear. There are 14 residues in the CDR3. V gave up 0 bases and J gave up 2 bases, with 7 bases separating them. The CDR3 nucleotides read TGTGCCAGCAGTTTAGCGGTTACGAACTATGGCTACACCTTC. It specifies CASSLAVTNYGYTF.

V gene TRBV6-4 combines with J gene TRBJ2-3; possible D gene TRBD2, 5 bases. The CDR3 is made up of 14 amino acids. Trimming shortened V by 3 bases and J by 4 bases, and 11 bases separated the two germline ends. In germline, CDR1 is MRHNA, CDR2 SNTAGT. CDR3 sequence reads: CASSEAAGSDTQYF. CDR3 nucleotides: TGTGCCAGCAGTGAAGCGGCTGGGTCAGATACGCAGTATTTT.

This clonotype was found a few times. CDR3 amino acids: CASSYSWSGADTQYF. As DNA, the CDR3 is TGTGCCAGCAGTTACTCGTGGTCGGGGGCAGATACGCAGTATTTT. The chain is built from TRBV6-5 and TRBJ2-3; weak D call: TRBD2 (6 bases). Trimming removed 0 bases at V and 4 bases at J, with 11 bases between. There are 15 residues in the CDR3. CDR1 is MNHEY, CDR2 SVGAGI, per germline.

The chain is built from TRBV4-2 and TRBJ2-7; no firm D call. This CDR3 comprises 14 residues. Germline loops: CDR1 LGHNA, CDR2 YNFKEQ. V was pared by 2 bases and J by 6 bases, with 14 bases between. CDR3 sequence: CASSQTSRCCEQYF. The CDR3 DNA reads TGTGCCAGCAGCCAAACTTCCCGATGTTGCGAGCAGTACTTC.

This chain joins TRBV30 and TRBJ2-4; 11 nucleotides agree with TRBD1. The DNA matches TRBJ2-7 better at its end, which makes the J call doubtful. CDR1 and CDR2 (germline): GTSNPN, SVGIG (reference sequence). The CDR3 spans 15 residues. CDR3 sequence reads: CAWTVPGQGVYEQYF. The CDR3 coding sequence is TGTGCCTGGACCGTACCGGGACAGGGGGTCTACGAGCAGTACTTC.

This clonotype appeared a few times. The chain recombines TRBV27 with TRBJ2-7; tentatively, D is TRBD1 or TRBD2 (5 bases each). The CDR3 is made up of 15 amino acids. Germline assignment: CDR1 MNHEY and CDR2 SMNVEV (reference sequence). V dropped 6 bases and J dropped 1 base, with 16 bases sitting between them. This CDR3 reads CASSLRGALSYEQYF. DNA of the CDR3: TGTGCCAGCAGCTTGAGGGGAGCTCTATCCTACGAGCAGTACTTC.

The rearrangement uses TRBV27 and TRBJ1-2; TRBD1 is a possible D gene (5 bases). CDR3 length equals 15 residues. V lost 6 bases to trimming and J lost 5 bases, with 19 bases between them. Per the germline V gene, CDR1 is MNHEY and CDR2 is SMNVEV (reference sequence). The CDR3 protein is CASRLGGMGLYGYTF. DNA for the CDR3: TGTGCCAGCAGACTAGGCGGAATGGGGCTATATGGCTACACCTTC.

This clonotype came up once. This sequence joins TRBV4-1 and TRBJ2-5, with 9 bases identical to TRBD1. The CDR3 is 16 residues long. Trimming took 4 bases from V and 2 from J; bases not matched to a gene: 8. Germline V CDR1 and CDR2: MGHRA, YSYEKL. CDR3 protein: CASSPYGTGSQETQYF. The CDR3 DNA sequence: TGCGCCAGCAGCCCCTACGGGACAGGGTCTCAAGAGACCCAGTACTTC.

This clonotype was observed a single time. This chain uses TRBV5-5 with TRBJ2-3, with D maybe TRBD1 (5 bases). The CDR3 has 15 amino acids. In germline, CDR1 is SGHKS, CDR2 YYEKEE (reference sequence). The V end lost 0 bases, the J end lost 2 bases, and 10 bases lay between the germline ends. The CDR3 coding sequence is TGTGCCAGCAGCTTGGCAGGGCGGTTCACAGATACGCAGTATTTT. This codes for CASSLAGRFTDTQYF.

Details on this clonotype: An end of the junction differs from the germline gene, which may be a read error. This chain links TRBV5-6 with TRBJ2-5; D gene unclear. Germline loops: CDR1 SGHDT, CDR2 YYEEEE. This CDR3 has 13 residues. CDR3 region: CANSLGRQETQYF. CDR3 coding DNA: TGTGCCAACAGCTTGGGTCGCCAAGAGACCCAGTACTTC.

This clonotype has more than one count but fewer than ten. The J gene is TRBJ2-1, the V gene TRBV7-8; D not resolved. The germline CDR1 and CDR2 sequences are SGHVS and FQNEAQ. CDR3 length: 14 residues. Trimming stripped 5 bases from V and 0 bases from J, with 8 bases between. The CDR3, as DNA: TGTGCCAGCAGCAAAACATACTCCTACAATGAGCAGTTCTTC. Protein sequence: CASSKTYSYNEQFF.

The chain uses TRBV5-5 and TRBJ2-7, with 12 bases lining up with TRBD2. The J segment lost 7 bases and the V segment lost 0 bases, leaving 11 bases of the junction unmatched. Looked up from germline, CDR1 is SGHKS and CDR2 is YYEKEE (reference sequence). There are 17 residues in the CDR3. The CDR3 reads CASSLGLAGVGFNEQYF. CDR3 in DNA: TGTGCCAGCAGCTTGGGACTAGCGGGAGTTGGCTTCAATGAGCAGTACTTC.

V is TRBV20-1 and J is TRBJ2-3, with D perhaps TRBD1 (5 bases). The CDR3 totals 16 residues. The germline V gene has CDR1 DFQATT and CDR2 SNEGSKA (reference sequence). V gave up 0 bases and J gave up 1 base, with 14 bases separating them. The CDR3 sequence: CSARDLRGAGTDTQYF. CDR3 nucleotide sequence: TGCAGTGCTAGAGATTTAAGGGGCGCAGGCACAGATACGCAGTATTTT.

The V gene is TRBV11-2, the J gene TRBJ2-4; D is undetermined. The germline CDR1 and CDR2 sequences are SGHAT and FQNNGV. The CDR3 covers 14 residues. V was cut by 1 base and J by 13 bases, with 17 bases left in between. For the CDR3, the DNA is TGTGCCAGCAGCTTAGTGGGCGGCCCTTCTGTGCAGTACTTC. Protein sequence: CASSLVGGPSVQYF.

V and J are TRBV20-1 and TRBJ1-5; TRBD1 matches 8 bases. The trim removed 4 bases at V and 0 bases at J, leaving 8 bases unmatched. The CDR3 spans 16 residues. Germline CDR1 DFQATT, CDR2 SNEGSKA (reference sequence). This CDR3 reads CSAMGQAIFSNQPQHF. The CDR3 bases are TGCAGTGCTATGGGACAGGCAATTTTTAGCAATCAGCCCCAGCATTTT.

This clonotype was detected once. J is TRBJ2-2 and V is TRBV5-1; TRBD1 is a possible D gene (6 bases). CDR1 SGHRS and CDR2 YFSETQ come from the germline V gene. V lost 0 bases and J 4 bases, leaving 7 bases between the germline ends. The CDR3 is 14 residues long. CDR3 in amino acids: CASSLEGVTGELFF. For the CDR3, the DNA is TGCGCCAGCAGCTTGGAGGGGGTCACCGGGGAGCTGTTTTTT.

The chain's CDR3 is CASSQNPRDGYGYTF. The CDR3 DNA reads as TGCGCCAGCAGCCAGAATCCCCGGGACGGCTATGGCTACACCTTC. This rearrangement joins TRBV4-3 to TRBJ1-2; possibly TRBD1 for D (5 bases). V lost 3 bases and J 4 bases, leaving 15 bases between the germline ends. Germline V gene data show CDR1 as LGHNA and CDR2 as YSLEER. The CDR3 contains 15 residues.

The CDR3, as DNA: TGCAGTGCCAAAGTACTTGACTACAATGAGCAGTACTTC. Translation: CSAKVLDYNEQYF. The rearrangement joins TRBV20-1 to TRBJ2-1; D may be TRBD2 (5 bases). The last part of the DNA fits TRBJ2-7 better; the J call may be wrong. This CDR3 has 13 residues. CDR1 is DFQATT and CDR2 is SNEGSKA in the germline V gene (reference sequence).

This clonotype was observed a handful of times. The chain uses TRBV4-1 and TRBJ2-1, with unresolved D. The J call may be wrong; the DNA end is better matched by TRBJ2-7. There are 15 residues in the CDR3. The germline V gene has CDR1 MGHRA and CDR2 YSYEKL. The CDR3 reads CASSQEGFSYNEQYF. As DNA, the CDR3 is TGCGCCAGCAGCCAAGAAGGGTTCTCCTACAATGAGCAGTACTTC.

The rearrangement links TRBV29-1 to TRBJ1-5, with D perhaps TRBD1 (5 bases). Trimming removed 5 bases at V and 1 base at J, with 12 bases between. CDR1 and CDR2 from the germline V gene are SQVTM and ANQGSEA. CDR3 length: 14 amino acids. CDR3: CSVQGPGSNQPQHF. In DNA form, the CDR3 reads TGCAGCGTTCAGGGTCCTGGGAGCAATCAGCCCCAGCATTTT.

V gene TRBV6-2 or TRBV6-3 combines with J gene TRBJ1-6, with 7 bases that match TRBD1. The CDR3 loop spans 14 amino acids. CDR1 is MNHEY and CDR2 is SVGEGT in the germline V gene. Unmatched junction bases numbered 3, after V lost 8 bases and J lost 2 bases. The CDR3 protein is CASSGGTYNSPLHF. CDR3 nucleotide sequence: TGTGCCAGCTCAGGGGGAACCTATAATTCACCCCTCCACTTT.

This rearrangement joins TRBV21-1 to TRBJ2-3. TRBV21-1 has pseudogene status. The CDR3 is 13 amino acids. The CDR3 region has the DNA TGTGCCCGCAGCAAATACGGCAAAGATACGCAGTATTTT. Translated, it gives CARSKYGKDTQYF.